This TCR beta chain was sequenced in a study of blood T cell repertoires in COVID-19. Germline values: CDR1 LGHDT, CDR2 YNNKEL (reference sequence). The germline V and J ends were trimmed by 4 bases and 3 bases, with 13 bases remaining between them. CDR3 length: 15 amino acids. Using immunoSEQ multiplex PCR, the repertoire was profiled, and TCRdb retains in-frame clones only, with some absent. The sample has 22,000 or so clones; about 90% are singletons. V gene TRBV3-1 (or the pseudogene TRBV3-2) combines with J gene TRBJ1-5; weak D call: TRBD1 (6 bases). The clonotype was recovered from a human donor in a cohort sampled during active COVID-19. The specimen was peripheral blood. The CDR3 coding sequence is TGTGCCAGCAGCCCGAGGGACACGAACAATCAGCCCCAGCATTTT. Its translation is CASSPRDTNNQPQHF.